The clone carrying this TCR beta chain was detected only a few times. The data derive from a study of control samples from healthy donors and cancer patients. V gave up 11 bases and J gave up 3 bases, with 13 bases separating them. Germline V gives CDR1 SNHLY, CDR2 FYNNEI. The CDR3 loop spans 13 amino acids. The data were produced by immunoSEQ multiplex PCR, yet TCRdb's version contains in-frame clones alone and is incomplete. Found here are more than 100,000 clones, approximately 93% of them singletons; the top ten hold 6% to 8.5%. This clonotype originated in a woman under 30 in good health. Material for sequencing was blood. J is TRBJ1-4 and V is TRBV2, with a weak D call TRBD1 (6 bases). CDR3 sequence: CARKDSANEKLFF. The CDR3 DNA follows: TGTGCCCGAAAGGACAGTGCTAATGAAAAACTGTTTTTT.